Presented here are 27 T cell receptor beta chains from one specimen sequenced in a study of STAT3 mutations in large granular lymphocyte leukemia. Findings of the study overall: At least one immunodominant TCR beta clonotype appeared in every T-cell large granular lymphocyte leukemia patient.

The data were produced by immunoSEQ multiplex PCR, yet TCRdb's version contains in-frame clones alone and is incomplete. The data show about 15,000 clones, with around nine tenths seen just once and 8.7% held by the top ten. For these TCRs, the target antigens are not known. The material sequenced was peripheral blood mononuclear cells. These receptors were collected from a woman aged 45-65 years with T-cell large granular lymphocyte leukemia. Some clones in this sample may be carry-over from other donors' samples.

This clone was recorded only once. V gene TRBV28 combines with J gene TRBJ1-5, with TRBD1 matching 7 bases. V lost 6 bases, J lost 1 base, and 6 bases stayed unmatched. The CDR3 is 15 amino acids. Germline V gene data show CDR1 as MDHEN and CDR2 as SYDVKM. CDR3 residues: CASRSGGRSNQPQHF. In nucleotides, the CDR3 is TGTGCCAGCAGGTCAGGGGGAAGGAGCAATCAGCCCCAGCATTTT.

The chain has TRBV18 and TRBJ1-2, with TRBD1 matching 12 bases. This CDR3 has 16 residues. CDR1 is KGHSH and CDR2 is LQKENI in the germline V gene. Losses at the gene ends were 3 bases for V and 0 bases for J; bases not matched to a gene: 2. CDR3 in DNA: TGTGCCAGCTCACCGGGGACAGGGGGCACTAACTATGGCTACACCTTC. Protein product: CASSPGTGGTNYGYTF. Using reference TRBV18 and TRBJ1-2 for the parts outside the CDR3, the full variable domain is NAGVMQNPRHLVRRRGQEARLRCSPMKGHSHVYWYRQLPEEGLKFMVYLQKENIIDESGMPKERFSAEFPKEGPSILRIQQVVRGDSAAYFCASSPGTGGTNYGYTFGSGTRLTVV.

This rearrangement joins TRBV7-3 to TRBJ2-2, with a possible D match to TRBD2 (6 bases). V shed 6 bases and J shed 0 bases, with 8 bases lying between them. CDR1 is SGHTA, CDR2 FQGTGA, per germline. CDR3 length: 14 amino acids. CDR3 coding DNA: TGTGCCAGCAGTTCGGGGGCGAACACCGGGGAGCTGTTTTTT. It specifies CASSSGANTGELFF.

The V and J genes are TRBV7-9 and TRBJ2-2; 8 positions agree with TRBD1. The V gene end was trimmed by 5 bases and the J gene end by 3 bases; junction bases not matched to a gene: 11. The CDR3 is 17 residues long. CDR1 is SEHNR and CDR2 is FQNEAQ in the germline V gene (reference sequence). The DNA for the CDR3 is TGTGCCAGCAGCCCCCCGGAGGGCAGGGGGCACACCGGGGAGCTGTTTTTT. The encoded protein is CASSPPEGRGHTGELFF.

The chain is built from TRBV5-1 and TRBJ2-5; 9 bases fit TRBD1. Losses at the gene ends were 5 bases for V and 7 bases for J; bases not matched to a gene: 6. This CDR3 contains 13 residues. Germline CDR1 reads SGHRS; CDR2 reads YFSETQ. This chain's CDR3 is CASREADRGTQYF. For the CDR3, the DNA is TGCGCCAGCAGGGAAGCGGACAGGGGGACCCAGTACTTC. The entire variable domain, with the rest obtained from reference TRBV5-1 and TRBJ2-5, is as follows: KAGVTQTPRYLIKTRGQQVTLSCSPISGHRSVSWYQQTPGQGLQFLFEYFSETQRNKGNFPGRFSGRQFSNSRSEMNVSTLELGDSALYLCASREADRGTQYFGPGTRLLVL.

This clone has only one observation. CDR3: CASSDISPDYGYTF. DNA of the CDR3: TGTGCCAGCTCAGATATATCGCCCGACTATGGCTACACCTTC. V and J are TRBV18 and TRBJ1-2; no firm D call. Trimming removed 5 bases from V and 3 bases from J, with 13 bases in between. The V gene's germline CDR1 is KGHSH and CDR2 LQKENI. This CDR3 has 14 amino acids.

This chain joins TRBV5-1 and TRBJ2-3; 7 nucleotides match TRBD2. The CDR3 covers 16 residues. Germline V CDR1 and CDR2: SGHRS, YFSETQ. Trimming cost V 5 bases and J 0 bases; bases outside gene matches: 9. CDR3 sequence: CASRNGGSHSTDTQYF. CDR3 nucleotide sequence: TGCGCCAGCAGAAACGGCGGGAGCCACAGCACAGATACGCAGTATTTT.

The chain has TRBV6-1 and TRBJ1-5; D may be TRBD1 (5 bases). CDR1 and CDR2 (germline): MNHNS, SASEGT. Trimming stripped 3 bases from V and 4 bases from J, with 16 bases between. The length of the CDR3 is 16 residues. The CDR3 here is CASSDALGAGNQPQHF. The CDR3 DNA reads TGTGCCAGCAGTGATGCTCTCGGGGCGGGAAATCAGCCCCAGCATTTT.

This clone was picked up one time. The DNA of the CDR3 is TGTGCCAGCAGCTTAGGACTAGCGGGACCAACGGAGCAGTACTTC. The encoded protein is CASSLGLAGPTEQYF. V and J are TRBV7-2 and TRBJ2-7, with TRBD2 matching over 11 bases. V lost 1 base and J lost 7; bases outside the gene matches: 6. CDR3 length: 15 residues. Germline values: CDR1 SGHTA, CDR2 FQGNSA.

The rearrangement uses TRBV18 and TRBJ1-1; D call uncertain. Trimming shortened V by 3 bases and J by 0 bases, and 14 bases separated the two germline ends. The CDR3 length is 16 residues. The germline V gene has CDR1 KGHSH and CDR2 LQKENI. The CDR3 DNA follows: TGTGCCAGCTCACCCTCGGGGTCTAAAATGAACACTGAAGCTTTCTTT. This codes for CASSPSGSKMNTEAFF.

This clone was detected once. The CDR3: CASSRYRGQGGYTF. The CDR3 DNA sequence: TGTGCCAGCAGTCGTTACAGGGGGCAGGGTGGCTACACCTTC. The chain recombines TRBV6-6 with TRBJ1-2, with TRBD1 identical over 9 bases. V shed 5 bases and J 7 bases; nucleotides not matched to a gene: 8. The CDR3 loop spans 14 amino acids. Germline V gene data show CDR1 as MNHNY and CDR2 as SVGAGI (reference sequence).

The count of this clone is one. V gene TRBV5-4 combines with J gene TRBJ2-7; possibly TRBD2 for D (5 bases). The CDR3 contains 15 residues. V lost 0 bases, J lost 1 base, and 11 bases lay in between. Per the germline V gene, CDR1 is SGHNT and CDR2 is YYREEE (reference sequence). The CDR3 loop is CASSLEVTRSYEQYF. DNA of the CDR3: TGTGCCAGCAGCTTGGAGGTTACTAGATCCTACGAGCAGTACTTC.

The CDR3 sequence: CASSLRDRGNQPQHF. In DNA form, the CDR3 reads TGTGCCAGCAGCTTACGGGACAGGGGCAATCAGCCCCAGCATTTT. The chain employs TRBV7-8 and TRBJ1-5, with 9 bases matching TRBD1. The CDR3 spans 15 residues. Germline loops: CDR1 SGHVS, CDR2 FQNEAQ. The ends lost 2 bases at V and 2 bases at J; junction bases unmatched: 1.

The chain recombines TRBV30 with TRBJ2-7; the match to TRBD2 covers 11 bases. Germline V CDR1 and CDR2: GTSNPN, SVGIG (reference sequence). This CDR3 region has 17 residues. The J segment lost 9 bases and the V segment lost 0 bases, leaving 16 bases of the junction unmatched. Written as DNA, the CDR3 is TGTGCCTGGAGTGTATCTCGTAAACTAGCGGGAGACCTAGGGCAGTACTTC. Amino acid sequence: CAWSVSRKLAGDLGQYF.

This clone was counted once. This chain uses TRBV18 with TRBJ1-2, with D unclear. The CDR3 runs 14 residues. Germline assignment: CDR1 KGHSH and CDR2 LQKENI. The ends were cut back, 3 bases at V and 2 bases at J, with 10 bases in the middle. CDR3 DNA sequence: TGTGCCAGCTCACCCCAGGCAGAAAACTATGGCTACACCTTC. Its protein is CASSPQAENYGYTF.

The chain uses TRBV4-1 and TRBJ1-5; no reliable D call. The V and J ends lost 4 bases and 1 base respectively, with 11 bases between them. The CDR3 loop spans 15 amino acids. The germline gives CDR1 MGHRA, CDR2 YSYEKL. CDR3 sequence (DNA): TGCGCCAGCAGCCTACACGAGAGGAGCAATCAGCCCCAGCATTTT. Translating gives CASSLHERSNQPQHF.

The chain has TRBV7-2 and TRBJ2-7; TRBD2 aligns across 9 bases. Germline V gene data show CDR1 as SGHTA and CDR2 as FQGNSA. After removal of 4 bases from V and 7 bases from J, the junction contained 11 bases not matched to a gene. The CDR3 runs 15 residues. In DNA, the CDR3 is TGTGCCAGCAGCTATCGAGGCGGGAGGGCTCGGGAGCAGTACTTC. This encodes CASSYRGGRAREQYF.

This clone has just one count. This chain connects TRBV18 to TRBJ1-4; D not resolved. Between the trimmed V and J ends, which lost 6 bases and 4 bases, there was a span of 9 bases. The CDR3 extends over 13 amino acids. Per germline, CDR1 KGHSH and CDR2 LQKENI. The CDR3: CASSRVLNEKLFF. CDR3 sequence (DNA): TGTGCCAGCTCCCGGGTCCTTAATGAAAAACTGTTTTTT. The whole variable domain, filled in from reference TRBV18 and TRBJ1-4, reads NAGVMQNPRHLVRRRGQEARLRCSPMKGHSHVYWYRQLPEEGLKFMVYLQKENIIDESGMPKERFSAEFPKEGPSILRIQQVVRGDSAAYFCASSRVLNEKLFFGSGTQLSVL.

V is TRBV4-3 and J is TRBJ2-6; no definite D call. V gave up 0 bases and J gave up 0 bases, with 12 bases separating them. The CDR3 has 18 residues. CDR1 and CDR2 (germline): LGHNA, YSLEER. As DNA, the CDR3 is TGCGCCAGCAGCCAAGATTTTGGTGGGAACTCTGGGGCCAACGTCCTGACTTTC. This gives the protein CASSQDFGGNSGANVLTF.

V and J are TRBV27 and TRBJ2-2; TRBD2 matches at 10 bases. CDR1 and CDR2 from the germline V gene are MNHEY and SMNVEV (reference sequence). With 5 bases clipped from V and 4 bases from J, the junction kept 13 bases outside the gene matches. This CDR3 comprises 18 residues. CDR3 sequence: CASSRRRTSGSLTGELFF. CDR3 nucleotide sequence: TGTGCCAGCAGTCGTCGCAGGACTAGCGGTTCTCTCACCGGGGAGCTGTTTTTT.

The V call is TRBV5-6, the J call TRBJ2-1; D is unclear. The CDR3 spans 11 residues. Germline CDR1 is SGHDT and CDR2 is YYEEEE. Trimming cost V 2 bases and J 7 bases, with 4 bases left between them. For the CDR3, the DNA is TGTGCCAGCAGCTTAAAGAATGAGCAGTTCTTC. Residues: CASSLKNEQFF.

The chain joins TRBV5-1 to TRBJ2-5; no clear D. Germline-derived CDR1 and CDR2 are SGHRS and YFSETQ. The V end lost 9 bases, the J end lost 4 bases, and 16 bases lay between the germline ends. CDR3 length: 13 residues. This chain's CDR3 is CATAHAHSETQYF. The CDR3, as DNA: TGCGCCACAGCCCACGCCCACTCAGAGACCCAGTACTTC.

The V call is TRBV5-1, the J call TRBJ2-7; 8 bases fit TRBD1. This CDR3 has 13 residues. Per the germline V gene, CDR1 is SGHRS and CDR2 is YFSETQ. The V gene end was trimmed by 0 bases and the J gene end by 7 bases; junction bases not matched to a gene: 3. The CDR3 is CASSLGQGREQYF. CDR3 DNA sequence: TGCGCCAGCAGCTTGGGACAGGGGCGGGAGCAGTACTTC.

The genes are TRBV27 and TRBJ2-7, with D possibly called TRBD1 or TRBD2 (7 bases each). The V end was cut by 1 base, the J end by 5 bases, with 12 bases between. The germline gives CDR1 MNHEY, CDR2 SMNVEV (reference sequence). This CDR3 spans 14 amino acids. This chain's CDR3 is CASSLWEGANEQYF. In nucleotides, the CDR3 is TGTGCCAGCAGTTTATGGGAGGGGGCCAACGAGCAGTACTTC.

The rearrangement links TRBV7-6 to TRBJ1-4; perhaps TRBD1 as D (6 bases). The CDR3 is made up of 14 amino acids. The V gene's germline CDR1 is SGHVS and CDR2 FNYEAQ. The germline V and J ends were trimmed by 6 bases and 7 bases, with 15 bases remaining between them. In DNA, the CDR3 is TGTGCCAGCAGTTCAAGGGGGGCGGGTGAAAAACTGTTTTTT. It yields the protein CASSSRGAGEKLFF.

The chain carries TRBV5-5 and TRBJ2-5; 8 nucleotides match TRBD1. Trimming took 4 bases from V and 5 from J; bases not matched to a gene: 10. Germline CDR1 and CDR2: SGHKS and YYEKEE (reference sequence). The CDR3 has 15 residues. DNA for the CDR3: TGTGCCAGCAGCCCCGGACAGGGTAGGGACGAGACCCAGTACTTC. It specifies CASSPGQGRDETQYF.

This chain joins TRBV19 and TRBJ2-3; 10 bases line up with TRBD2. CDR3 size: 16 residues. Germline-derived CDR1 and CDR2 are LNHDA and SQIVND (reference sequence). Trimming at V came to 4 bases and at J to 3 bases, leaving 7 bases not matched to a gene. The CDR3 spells CASSRASGSRTDTQYF. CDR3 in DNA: TGTGCCAGTAGTAGGGCTAGCGGGAGTAGGACAGATACGCAGTATTTT.